Given below is one TCR beta chain in context. The CDR3 extends over 18 amino acids. Germline V CDR1 and CDR2: SGHVS, FQNEAQ. Trimming took 3 bases from V and 0 from J, leaving 19 bases between them. The sample comes from a study of shared clonotypes between healthy human individuals. Study at large: A couple of female and a few male donors aged 18 to 49 were enrolled.

How the authors handled the data: Junction-only sequences without quality scores were provided by ImmunoSEQ, so filtering was different. Clones were sequenced by immunoSEQ multiplex PCR, and TCRdb holds only the in-frame ones, with some missing. The V and J calls and clone size come from that table; D and trimming were worked out from the DNA. This table has around 1 million clones, more than 75% appearing once. It was into CD45RA+ naive and CD45RA-negative memory subsets that the CD4+ cells were split. This chain links TRBV7-8 with TRBJ2-3; D remains ambiguous. The sequencing input was memory CD4+ T cells sorted from blood. Subset described: CD45RA-negative fraction. The clonotype originates from a man aged 18 to 30 in good health. CDR3 nucleotide sequence: TGTGCCAGCAGCTTTAGCTTAATCCTTTTGCTTAGCACAGATACGCAGTATTTT. Translation gives CASSFSLILLLSTDTQYF.